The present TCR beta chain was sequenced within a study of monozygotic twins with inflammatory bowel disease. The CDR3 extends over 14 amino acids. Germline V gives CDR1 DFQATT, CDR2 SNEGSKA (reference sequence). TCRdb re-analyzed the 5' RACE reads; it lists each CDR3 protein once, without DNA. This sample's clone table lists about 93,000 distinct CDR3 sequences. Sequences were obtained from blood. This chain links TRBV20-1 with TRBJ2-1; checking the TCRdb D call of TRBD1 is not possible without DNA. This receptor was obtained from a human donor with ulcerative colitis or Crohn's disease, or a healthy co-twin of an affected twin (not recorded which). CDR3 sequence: CSGRTGRVYNEQFF.